The clone carrying this TCR beta chain was seen more than once but under ten times. The target antigen is unknown. The sample belongs to a study of regulatory T cells in long-lasting Graves disease. Time point indicated: newly diagnosed GD, antithyroid drugs for less than 3 months. RNA isolated from PBMCs was used to make the TCR library. Findings and caveats of the study: Persistent Graves' disease cases displayed lower TCR diversity than newly diagnosed ones. Favored usage of TRBV28, TRBJ1-2 and TRBJ2-5 was recorded in persistent disease.

In building TCR beta libraries, iRepertoire HTBI primers were used together with Arm-PCR of CDR3 regions. From the multiplex PCR reads, TCRdb called clonotypes with MiXCR, one entry per CDR3 protein. The profile shows 550,000 to 650,000 distinct CDR3 sequences, roughly 16% of them singletons. J was trimmed by 4 bases and V by 0 bases; bases with no gene match: 1. The CDR3 is made up of 13 amino acids. The germline V gene has CDR1 SGDLS and CDR2 YYNGEE. This same sample was also taken into another study, of T cells in Graves' hyperthyroidism and ophthalmopathy. This second report adds: Based on clinical symptoms, serum thyroxine and TRAb, thyroid ultrasound and orbital computed tomography, diagnoses were reached. Most clonotypes expanded in the thyroid (above 0.001) were also present in blood.

Sequencing was performed on peripheral blood mononuclear cells (PBMCs), taken at new diagnosis, from a patient treated with antithyroid drugs. This sequence joins TRBV9 and TRBJ2-7; 7 bases align to TRBD2. The source is a man younger than 35 with Graves disease. CDR3 protein: CASSVEAGYEQYF. Here the CDR3 DNA reads TGTGCCAGCAGCGTAGAAGCGGGGTACGAGCAGTACTTC.